Each of the 23 T cell receptor beta chains below was sequenced from the same sample in a study of blood T cell repertoires in COVID-19. This table comes from immunoSEQ multiplex PCR, and its TCRdb copy is limited to in-frame clones, with some not included. This sample yields about 410,000 clones, of which approximately 89% are seen a single time; under 2% belongs to the top ten. The sequencing input was peripheral blood. The receptors originated from a woman in her thirties or forties with COVID-19, enrolled during active disease.

V gene TRBV12-5 combines with J gene TRBJ1-4; weak D call: TRBD1 (5 bases). In germline, CDR1 is LGHNT, CDR2 FRNRAP. V lost 6 bases to trimming and J lost 7 bases, with 18 bases between them. The CDR3 sequence is 15 residues long. The CDR3 nucleotides are TGTGCTAGTGGATCGGGACTCCAATGGAGTGAAAAACTGTTTTTT. It translates to CASGSGLQWSEKLFF.

The V gene is TRBV27, the J gene TRBJ2-5, with 9 nucleotides matching TRBD2. CDR1 and CDR2 from the germline V gene are MNHEY and SMNVEV (reference sequence). The CDR3 consists of 17 residues. The junction had 14 bases not matched to a gene; V was cut back by 4 bases and J by 5 bases. CDR3 protein: CASSSPGVAGADETQYF. The CDR3 DNA reads TGTGCCAGCAGTTCCCCGGGGGTAGCGGGAGCTGACGAGACCCAGTACTTC.

This rearrangement joins TRBV28 to TRBJ2-5; 8 bases agree with TRBD1. J gave up 4 bases and V 9 bases, and 7 bases lay outside the gene matches. Germline V gene lookup returns CDR1 MDHEN and CDR2 SYDVKM. The CDR3 runs to 13 residues. In nucleotides, the CDR3 is TGTGCCAGAGTGGGACAGGCCCGAGAGACCCAGTACTTC. The encoded protein is CARVGQARETQYF. The full variable domain, in which reference TRBV28 and TRBJ2-5 provide the parts outside the CDR3, is DVKVTQSSRYLVKRTGEKVFLECVQDMDHENMFWYRQDPGLGLRLIYFSYDVKMKEKGDIPEGYSVSREKKERFSLILESASTNQTSMYLCARVGQARETQYFGPGTRLLVL.

This chain connects TRBV5-5 to TRBJ2-7; the match to TRBD2 covers 12 bases. V trimming: 4 bases; J trimming: 4 bases; junction bases outside the gene matches: 15. Germline CDR1 reads SGHKS; CDR2 reads YYEKEE (reference sequence). The CDR3 contains 18 residues. This chain's CDR3 is CASSQKLTSLAGGYEQYF. CDR3 nucleotide sequence: TGTGCCAGCAGCCAAAAGCTCACATCACTAGCGGGAGGATACGAGCAGTACTTC.

V gene TRBV2 combines with J gene TRBJ1-5, with a possible D match to TRBD1 (6 bases). Trimming pared 3 bases from V and 5 bases from J, leaving 11 bases between. Germline assignment: CDR1 SNHLY and CDR2 FYNNEI. The CDR3 extends over 14 amino acids. The CDR3 DNA sequence: TGTGCCAGCAGTGACAAGTCAGGGGATCAGCCCCAGCATTTT. Translating it yields CASSDKSGDQPQHF.

This clone came up once. The chain employs TRBV9 and TRBJ2-2; TRBD1 agrees at 7 bases. Germline loops: CDR1 SGDLS, CDR2 YYNGEE. This CDR3 has 15 residues. V was pared by 8 bases and J by 0 bases, with 7 bases of the junction left unmatched. CDR3 sequence (DNA): TGTGCCAGTACTACCGGGACAGCGAACACCGGGGAGCTGTTTTTT. The encoded protein is CASTTGTANTGELFF. Combining the CDR3 with reference TRBV9 and TRBJ2-2 gives the whole variable domain DSGVTQTPKHLITATGQRVTLRCSPRSGDLSVYWYQQSLDQGLQFLIQYYNGEERAKGNILERFSAQQFPDLHSELNLSSLELGDSALYFCASTTGTANTGELFFGEGSRLTVL.

V is TRBV18 and J is TRBJ2-7; 8 positions match TRBD1. Germline CDR1 KGHSH, CDR2 LQKENI. The CDR3 has 14 residues. The V gene end was trimmed by 2 bases and the J gene end by 4 bases; junction bases not matched to a gene: 4. The CDR3 bases are TGTGCCAGCTCACCAACCGGGACAGGATACGAGCAGTACTTC. Translated, it gives CASSPTGTGYEQYF.

The chain recombines TRBV2 with TRBJ2-2, with 8 bases matching TRBD1. The CDR3 spans 17 residues. Trimming at V came to 5 bases and at J to 4 bases, leaving 12 bases not matched to a gene. Germline CDR1 reads SNHLY; CDR2 reads FYNNEI. DNA of the CDR3: TGTGCCAGCAGTCCCAGAGTTGGGACAGGTTCCACCGGGGAGCTGTTTTTT. Amino acid sequence: CASSPRVGTGSTGELFF.

This clone was counted once. This chain uses TRBV5-4 with TRBJ2-3; TRBD1 might be the D (6 bases). The CDR3 consists of 16 residues. Trimming stripped 4 bases from V and 5 bases from J, with 20 bases between. Germline V lookup: CDR1 SGHNT, CDR2 YYREEE (reference sequence). The CDR3 DNA sequence: TGTGCCAGCAGCCCGGGGAGTTACAGGGAAGAAGATACGCAGTATTTT. This gives the protein CASSPGSYREEDTQYF.

V gene TRBV7-2 combines with J gene TRBJ1-5, with a tentative D call TRBD1 (5 bases). This CDR3 region has 13 residues. The ends were cut back, 7 bases at V and 4 bases at J, with 11 bases in the middle. Germline lookup yields CDR1 SGHTA and CDR2 FQGNSA. DNA of the CDR3: TGTGCCAGCACCCCGACAGTAAATCAGCCCCAGCATTTT. Translating gives CASTPTVNQPQHF.

V and J are TRBV28 and TRBJ2-1, with 13 bases lining up with TRBD2. Losses at the gene ends were 8 bases for V and 9 bases for J; bases not matched to a gene: 1. CDR3 length equals 12 residues. Germline assignment: CDR1 MDHEN and CDR2 SYDVKM. The CDR3 coding sequence is TGTGCCAGCCGACTAGCGGGAGGTGAGCAGTTCTTC. Residues: CASRLAGGEQFF.

The chain employs TRBV5-1 and TRBJ2-1; a possible D gene is TRBD2 (5 bases). Trimming stripped 0 bases from V and 6 bases from J, with 13 bases between. Per germline, CDR1 SGHRS and CDR2 YFSETQ. CDR3 length: 15 residues. The CDR3 DNA follows: TGCGCCAGCAGCTTGGGAGGGATGAGATTCAATGAGCAGTTCTTC. Encoded protein: CASSLGGMRFNEQFF. Full variable domain (outside the CDR3, taken from reference TRBV5-1 and TRBJ2-1): KAGVTQTPRYLIKTRGQQVTLSCSPISGHRSVSWYQQTPGQGLQFLFEYFSETQRNKGNFPGRFSGRQFSNSRSEMNVSTLELGDSALYLCASSLGGMRFNEQFFGPGTRLTVL.

This clone was observed once. The CDR3 is CASSYLQGVAEAFF. Here the CDR3 DNA reads TGTGCCAGCAGTTACTTACAGGGAGTCGCTGAAGCTTTCTTT. The chain uses TRBV6-6 and TRBJ1-1; a possible D gene is TRBD1 (6 bases). V was shortened by 1 base and J by 6 bases, with 12 bases between the two germline ends. The CDR3 contains 14 residues. Germline V gene sequence: CDR1 MNHNY, CDR2 SVGAGI (reference sequence).

The chain is built from TRBV5-4 and TRBJ2-2, with TRBD1 identical over 8 bases. CDR3 length equals 16 residues. Germline CDR1 reads SGHNT; CDR2 reads YYREEE (reference sequence). V trimming: 3 bases; J trimming: 6 bases; junction bases outside the gene matches: 10. The CDR3 sequence: CASSSTQGGMAGELFF. DNA of the CDR3: TGTGCCAGCAGCTCCACACAGGGGGGCATGGCCGGGGAGCTGTTTTTT.

This rearrangement joins TRBV7-3 to TRBJ2-5; 8 bases are a match to TRBD2. After removal of 3 bases from V and 4 bases from J, the junction contained 1 base not matched to a gene. Germline V gives CDR1 SGHTA, CDR2 FQGTGA. The CDR3 contains 13 residues. The CDR3 DNA is TGTGCCAGCAGCTTCGCGGGAGGAGAGACCCAGTACTTC. Amino acid sequence: CASSFAGGETQYF.

The CDR3 reads CAWSLQLGGNTIYF. CDR3 in DNA: TGTGCCTGGAGTCTACAGTTAGGAGGAAACACCATATATTTT. The genes are TRBV30 and TRBJ1-3; D uncertain. Trimming stripped 2 bases from V and 4 bases from J, with 12 bases between. Germline lookup yields CDR1 GTSNPN and CDR2 SVGIG (reference sequence). The length of the CDR3 is 14 residues.

V gene TRBV11-1 combines with J gene TRBJ1-1; 8 bases agree with TRBD1. The V gene end was trimmed by 5 bases and the J gene end by 5 bases; junction bases not matched to a gene: 10. Germline V gene data show CDR1 as SGHAT and CDR2 as FQDESV (reference sequence). The CDR3 extends over 15 amino acids. The CDR3 DNA reads as TGTGCCAGCAGCCCCGACCCCGGACAGGGTACTGAAGCTTTCTTT. This codes for CASSPDPGQGTEAFF.

The V call is TRBV2, the J call TRBJ1-5; 9 nucleotides match TRBD1. The CDR3 spans 15 residues. J was trimmed by 4 bases and V by 6 bases; bases with no gene match: 7. Germline V CDR1 and CDR2: SNHLY, FYNNEI. The CDR3 nucleotides read TGTGCCAGCAGCGAGACAGGGGGTCTTAATCAGCCCCAGCATTTT. Residues: CASSETGGLNQPQHF.

This chain connects TRBV28 to TRBJ1-2, with 9 positions matching TRBD1. The CDR3 has 18 residues. Trimming took 6 bases from V and 2 from J; bases not matched to a gene: 16. Germline V gives CDR1 MDHEN, CDR2 SYDVKM. The CDR3 coding sequence is TGTGCCAGCAGAGAATCCCCGGGACAGGGAGACCAAAACTATGGCTACACCTTC. Its protein product is CASRESPGQGDQNYGYTF.

V gene TRBV27 combines with J gene TRBJ2-7, with 7 nucleotides matching TRBD2. J lost 3 bases, V lost 2 bases, and 4 bases had no gene match. Germline V lookup: CDR1 MNHEY, CDR2 SMNVEV (reference sequence). CDR3 length: 14 amino acids. In DNA, the CDR3 is TGTGCCAGCAGTTTACGGGGGGAAGTCTACGAGCAGTACTTC. Its protein product is CASSLRGEVYEQYF.

The J gene is TRBJ2-7, the V gene TRBV11-2, with TRBD1 as a possible D gene (6 bases). Germline V CDR1 and CDR2: SGHAT, FQNNGV. The CDR3 has 14 residues. V was pared by 5 bases and J by 2 bases, with 13 bases between. CDR3 sequence: CASSRGQNPYEQYF. The CDR3, as DNA: TGTGCCAGCAGCAGAGGACAGAATCCCTACGAGCAGTACTTC.

This clone showed up just once. The chain employs TRBV7-2 and TRBJ2-1; unclear D gene. Germline values: CDR1 SGHTA, CDR2 FQGNSA. This CDR3 is built from 13 residues. Trimming pared 0 bases from V and 5 bases from J, leaving 5 bases between. The CDR3 DNA follows: TGTGCCAGCAGCTTAGCGCGCGACAATGAGCAGTTCTTC. Its protein is CASSLARDNEQFF. The full variable domain, with the rest looked up from reference TRBV7-2 and TRBJ2-1, is GAGVSQSPSNKVTEKGKDVELRCDPISGHTALYWYRQSLGQGLEFLIYFQGNSAPDKSGLPSDRFSAERTGGSVSTLTIQRTQQEDSAVYLCASSLARDNEQFFGPGTRLTVL.

The chain links TRBV5-5 to TRBJ1-1; 9 bases agree with TRBD1. J was trimmed by 6 bases and V by 2 bases; bases with no gene match: 8. CDR3 length equals 15 residues. The germline V gene has CDR1 SGHKS and CDR2 YYEKEE (reference sequence). The CDR3 DNA reads TGTGCCAGCAGCTTTTCCTACAGGGGGCAGGCTGAAGCTTTCTTT. Protein: CASSFSYRGQAEAFF.